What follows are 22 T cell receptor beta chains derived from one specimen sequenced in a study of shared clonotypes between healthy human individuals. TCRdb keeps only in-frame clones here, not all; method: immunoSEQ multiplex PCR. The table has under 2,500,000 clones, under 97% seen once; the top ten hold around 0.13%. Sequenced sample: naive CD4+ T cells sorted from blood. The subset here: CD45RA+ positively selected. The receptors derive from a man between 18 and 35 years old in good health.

The CDR3 region has the DNA TGTGCCAGCAGCCTCAGGGGCCAGAGCTCCTACAATGAGCAGTTCTTC. Translated, it gives CASSLRGQSSYNEQFF. V and J are TRBV5-5 and TRBJ2-1; the D gene is possibly TRBD1 (6 bases). Germline-derived CDR1 and CDR2 are SGHKS and YYEKEE (reference sequence). The CDR3 is 16 amino acids. V shed 4 bases and J shed 0 bases, with 14 bases lying between them.

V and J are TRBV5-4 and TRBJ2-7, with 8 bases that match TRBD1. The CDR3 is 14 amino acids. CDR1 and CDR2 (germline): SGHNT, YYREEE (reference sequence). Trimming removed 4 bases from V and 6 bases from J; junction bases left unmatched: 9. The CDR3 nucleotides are TGTGCCAGCAGCGTTACAGGGGGTACAGGCGAGCAGTACTTC. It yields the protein CASSVTGGTGEQYF.

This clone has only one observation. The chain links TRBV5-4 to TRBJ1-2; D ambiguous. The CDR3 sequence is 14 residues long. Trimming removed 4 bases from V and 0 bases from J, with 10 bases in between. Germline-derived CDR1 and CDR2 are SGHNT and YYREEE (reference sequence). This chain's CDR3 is CASSPGSTNYGYTF. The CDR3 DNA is TGTGCCAGCAGCCCGGGATCGACTAACTATGGCTACACCTTC. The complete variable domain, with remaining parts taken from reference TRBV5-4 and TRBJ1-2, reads ETGVTQSPTHLIKTRGQQVTLRCSSQSGHNTVSWYQQALGQGPQFIFQYYREEENGRGNFPPRFSGLQFPNYSSELNVNALELDDSALYLCASSPGSTNYGYTFGSGTRLTVV.

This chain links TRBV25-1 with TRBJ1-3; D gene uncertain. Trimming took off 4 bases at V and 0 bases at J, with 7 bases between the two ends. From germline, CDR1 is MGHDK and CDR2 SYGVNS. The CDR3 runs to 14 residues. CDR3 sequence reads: CASSVPGSGNTIYF. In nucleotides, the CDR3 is TGTGCCAGCAGTGTCCCAGGCTCTGGAAACACCATATATTTT.

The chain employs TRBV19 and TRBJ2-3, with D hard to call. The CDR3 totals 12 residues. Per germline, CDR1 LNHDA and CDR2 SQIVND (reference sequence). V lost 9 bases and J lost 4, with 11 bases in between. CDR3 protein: CASGVFADTQYF. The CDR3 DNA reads TGTGCCAGCGGTGTATTCGCAGATACGCAGTATTTT. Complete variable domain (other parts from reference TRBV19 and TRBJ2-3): DGGITQSPKYLFRKEGQNVTLSCEQNLNHDAMYWYRQDPGQGLRLIYYSQIVNDFQKGDIAEGYSVSREKKESFPLTVTSAQKNPTAFYLCASGVFADTQYFGPGTRLTVL.

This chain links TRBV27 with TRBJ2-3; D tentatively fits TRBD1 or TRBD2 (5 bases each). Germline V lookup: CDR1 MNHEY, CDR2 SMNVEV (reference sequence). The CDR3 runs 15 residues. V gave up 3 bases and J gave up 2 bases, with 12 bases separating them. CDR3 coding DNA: TGTGCCAGCAGTTTGAGCCGGGACCTCACAGATACGCAGTATTTT. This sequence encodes CASSLSRDLTDTQYF.

As DNA, the CDR3 is TGTGCCAGCAGCCCCGGACAGCGGTCCTCTGGGGCCAACGTCCTGACTTTC. It yields the protein CASSPGQRSSGANVLTF. J is TRBJ2-6 and V is TRBV7-2; possible D gene TRBD1, 6 bases. CDR1 is SGHTA, CDR2 FQGNSA, per germline. Trimming took 5 bases from V and 0 from J, leaving 14 bases between them. The CDR3 covers 17 residues.

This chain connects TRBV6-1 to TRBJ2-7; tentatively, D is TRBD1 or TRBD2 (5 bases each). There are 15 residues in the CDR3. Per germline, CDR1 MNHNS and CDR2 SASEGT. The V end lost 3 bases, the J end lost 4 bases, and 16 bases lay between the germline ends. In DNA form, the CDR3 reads TGTGCCAGCAGTGATAGGGGACGGACCGTTTACGAGCAGTACTTC. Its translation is CASSDRGRTVYEQYF.

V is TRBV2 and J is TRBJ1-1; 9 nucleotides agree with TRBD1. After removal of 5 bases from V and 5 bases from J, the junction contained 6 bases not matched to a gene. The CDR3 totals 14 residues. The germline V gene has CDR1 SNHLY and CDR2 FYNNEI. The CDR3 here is CASSNGQGKTEAFF. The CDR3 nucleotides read TGTGCCAGCAGTAACGGACAGGGGAAGACTGAAGCTTTCTTT.

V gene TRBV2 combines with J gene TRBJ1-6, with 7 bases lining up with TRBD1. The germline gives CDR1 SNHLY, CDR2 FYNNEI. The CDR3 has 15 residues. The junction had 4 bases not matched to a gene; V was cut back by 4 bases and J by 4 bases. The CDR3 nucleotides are TGTGCCAGCAGTGGGGACAGCCGGTATAATTCACCCCTCCACTTT. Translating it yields CASSGDSRYNSPLHF.

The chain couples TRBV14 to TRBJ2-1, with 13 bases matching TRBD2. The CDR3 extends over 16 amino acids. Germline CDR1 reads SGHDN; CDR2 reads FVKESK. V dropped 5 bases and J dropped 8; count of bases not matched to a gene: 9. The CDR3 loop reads CASSYTGTSGAYEQFF. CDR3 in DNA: TGTGCCAGCAGCTATACTGGGACTAGCGGGGCCTATGAGCAGTTCTTC.

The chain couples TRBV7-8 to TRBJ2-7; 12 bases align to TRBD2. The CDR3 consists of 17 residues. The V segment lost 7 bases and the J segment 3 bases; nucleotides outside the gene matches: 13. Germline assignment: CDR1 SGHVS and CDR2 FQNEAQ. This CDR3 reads CASTDPRLAGVGYEQYF. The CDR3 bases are TGTGCCAGCACCGATCCCCGACTAGCGGGAGTAGGCTACGAGCAGTACTTC. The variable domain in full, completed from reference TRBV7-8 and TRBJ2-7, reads GAGVSQSPRYKVAKRGQDVALRCDPISGHVSLFWYQQALGQGPEFLTYFQNEAQLDKSGLPSDRFFAERPEGSVSTLKIQRTQQEDSAVYLCASTDPRLAGVGYEQYFGPGTRLTVT.

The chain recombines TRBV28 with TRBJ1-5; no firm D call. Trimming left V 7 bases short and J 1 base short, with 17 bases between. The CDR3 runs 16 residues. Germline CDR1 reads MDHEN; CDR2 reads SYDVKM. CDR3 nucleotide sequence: TGTGCCAGCACCCTGGGTGGGCAGGTCAGCAATCAGCCCCAGCATTTT. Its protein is CASTLGGQVSNQPQHF.

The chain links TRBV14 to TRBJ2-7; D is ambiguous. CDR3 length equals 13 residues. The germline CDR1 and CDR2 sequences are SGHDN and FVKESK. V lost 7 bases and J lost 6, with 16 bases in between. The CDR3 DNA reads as TGTGCCAGCACCCCCCGGATTGGGTCCGAGCAGTACTTC. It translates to CASTPRIGSEQYF.

CDR3 coding DNA: TGTGCCAGCAGCCGCAAGTACGAGCAGTACTTC. Protein sequence: CASSRKYEQYF. The chain recombines TRBV6-5 with TRBJ2-7; D unclear. The CDR3 runs 11 residues. V lost 6 bases and J lost 4, with 7 bases in between. Germline lookup yields CDR1 MNHEY and CDR2 SVGAGI.

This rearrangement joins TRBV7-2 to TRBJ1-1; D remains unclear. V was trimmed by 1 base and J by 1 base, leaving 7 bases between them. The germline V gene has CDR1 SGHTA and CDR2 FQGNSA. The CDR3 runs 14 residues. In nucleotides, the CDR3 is TGTGCCAGCAGCTTAGACAGCAGGAACACTGAAGCTTTCTTT. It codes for CASSLDSRNTEAFF.

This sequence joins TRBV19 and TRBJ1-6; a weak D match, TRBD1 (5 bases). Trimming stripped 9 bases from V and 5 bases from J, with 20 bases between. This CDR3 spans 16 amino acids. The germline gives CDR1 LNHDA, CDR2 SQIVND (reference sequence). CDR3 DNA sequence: TGTGCCAGCCGCGGGCAGGGCCGTTCGGATAATTCACCCCTCCACTTT. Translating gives CASRGQGRSDNSPLHF.

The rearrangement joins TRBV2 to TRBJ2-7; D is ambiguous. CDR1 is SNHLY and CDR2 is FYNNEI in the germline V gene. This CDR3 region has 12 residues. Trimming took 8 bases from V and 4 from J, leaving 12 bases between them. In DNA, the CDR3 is TGTGCCAGCGGCCGGAGAGGTTACGAGCAGTACTTC. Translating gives CASGRRGYEQYF.

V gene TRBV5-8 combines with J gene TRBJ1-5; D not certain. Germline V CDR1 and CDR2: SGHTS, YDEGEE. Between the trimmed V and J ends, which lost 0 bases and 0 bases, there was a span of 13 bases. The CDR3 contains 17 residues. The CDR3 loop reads CASSLGRVAYSNQPQHF. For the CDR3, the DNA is TGTGCCAGCAGCTTGGGAAGGGTTGCATATAGCAATCAGCCCCAGCATTTT.

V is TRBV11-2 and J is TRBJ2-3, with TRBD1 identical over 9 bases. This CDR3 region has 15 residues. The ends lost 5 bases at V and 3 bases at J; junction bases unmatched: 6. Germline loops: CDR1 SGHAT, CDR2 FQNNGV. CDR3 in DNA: TGTGCCAGCAGCGTCTCCGGGACAGGGACAGATACGCAGTATTTT. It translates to CASSVSGTGTDTQYF.

CDR3 region: CASTDSINYGYTF. Written as DNA, the CDR3 is TGTGCCAGCACGGACAGCATAAACTATGGCTACACCTTC. V and J are TRBV6-1 and TRBJ1-2, with a tentative D call TRBD1 (6 bases). The germline V and J ends were trimmed by 7 bases and 2 bases, with 11 bases remaining between them. The CDR3 covers 13 residues. Germline-derived CDR1 and CDR2 are MNHNS and SASEGT.

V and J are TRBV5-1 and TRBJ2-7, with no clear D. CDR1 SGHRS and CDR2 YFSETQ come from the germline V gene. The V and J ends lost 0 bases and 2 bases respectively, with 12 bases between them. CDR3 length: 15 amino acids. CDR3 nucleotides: TGCGCCAGCAGCTTGGGGGTAGCAGGAACCTACGAGCAGTACTTC. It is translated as CASSLGVAGTYEQYF.